This T cell receptor beta chain was found in a study of OX40 agonist ivuxolimab in advanced cancers. At the level of the study: Partial responses were achieved by three patients, of whom one had hepatocellular carcinoma and two had cutaneous melanoma. Whole-study results and caveats: CD8+ T cells showed, on average, more clonal expansion than CD4+ cells.

Germline V gene lookup returns CDR1 SNHLY and CDR2 FYNNEI. The CDR3 is 19 amino acids. V dropped 6 bases and J dropped 2; count of bases not matched to a gene: 16. Points on this clone: No antigen is known for it.

Using immunoSEQ multiplex PCR, the repertoire was profiled, and TCRdb retains in-frame clones only, with some absent. The profile shows 65,000 to 70,000 clones, roughly 80% of them singletons. The rearrangement joins TRBV2 to TRBJ2-3, with 11 bases identical to TRBD2. The receptor was derived from an adult with an advanced solid tumor such as melanoma, head and neck, liver or kidney cancer. The sample in question was CD4+ or CD8+ T cells sorted from blood, obtained in a trial of the OX40 agonist ivuxolimab. This chain's CDR3 is CASSPGQGRLAGTTDTQYF. The DNA for the CDR3 is TGTGCCAGCAGCCCGGGACAGGGAAGACTAGCGGGGACCACAGATACGCAGTATTTT. The variable domain in full, completed from reference TRBV2 and TRBJ2-3, reads EPEVTQTPSHQVTQMGQEVILRCVPISNHLYFYWYRQILGQKVEFLVSFYNNEISEKSEIFDDQFSVERPDGSNFTLKIRSTKLEDSAMYFCASSPGQGRLAGTTDTQYFGPGTRLTVL.